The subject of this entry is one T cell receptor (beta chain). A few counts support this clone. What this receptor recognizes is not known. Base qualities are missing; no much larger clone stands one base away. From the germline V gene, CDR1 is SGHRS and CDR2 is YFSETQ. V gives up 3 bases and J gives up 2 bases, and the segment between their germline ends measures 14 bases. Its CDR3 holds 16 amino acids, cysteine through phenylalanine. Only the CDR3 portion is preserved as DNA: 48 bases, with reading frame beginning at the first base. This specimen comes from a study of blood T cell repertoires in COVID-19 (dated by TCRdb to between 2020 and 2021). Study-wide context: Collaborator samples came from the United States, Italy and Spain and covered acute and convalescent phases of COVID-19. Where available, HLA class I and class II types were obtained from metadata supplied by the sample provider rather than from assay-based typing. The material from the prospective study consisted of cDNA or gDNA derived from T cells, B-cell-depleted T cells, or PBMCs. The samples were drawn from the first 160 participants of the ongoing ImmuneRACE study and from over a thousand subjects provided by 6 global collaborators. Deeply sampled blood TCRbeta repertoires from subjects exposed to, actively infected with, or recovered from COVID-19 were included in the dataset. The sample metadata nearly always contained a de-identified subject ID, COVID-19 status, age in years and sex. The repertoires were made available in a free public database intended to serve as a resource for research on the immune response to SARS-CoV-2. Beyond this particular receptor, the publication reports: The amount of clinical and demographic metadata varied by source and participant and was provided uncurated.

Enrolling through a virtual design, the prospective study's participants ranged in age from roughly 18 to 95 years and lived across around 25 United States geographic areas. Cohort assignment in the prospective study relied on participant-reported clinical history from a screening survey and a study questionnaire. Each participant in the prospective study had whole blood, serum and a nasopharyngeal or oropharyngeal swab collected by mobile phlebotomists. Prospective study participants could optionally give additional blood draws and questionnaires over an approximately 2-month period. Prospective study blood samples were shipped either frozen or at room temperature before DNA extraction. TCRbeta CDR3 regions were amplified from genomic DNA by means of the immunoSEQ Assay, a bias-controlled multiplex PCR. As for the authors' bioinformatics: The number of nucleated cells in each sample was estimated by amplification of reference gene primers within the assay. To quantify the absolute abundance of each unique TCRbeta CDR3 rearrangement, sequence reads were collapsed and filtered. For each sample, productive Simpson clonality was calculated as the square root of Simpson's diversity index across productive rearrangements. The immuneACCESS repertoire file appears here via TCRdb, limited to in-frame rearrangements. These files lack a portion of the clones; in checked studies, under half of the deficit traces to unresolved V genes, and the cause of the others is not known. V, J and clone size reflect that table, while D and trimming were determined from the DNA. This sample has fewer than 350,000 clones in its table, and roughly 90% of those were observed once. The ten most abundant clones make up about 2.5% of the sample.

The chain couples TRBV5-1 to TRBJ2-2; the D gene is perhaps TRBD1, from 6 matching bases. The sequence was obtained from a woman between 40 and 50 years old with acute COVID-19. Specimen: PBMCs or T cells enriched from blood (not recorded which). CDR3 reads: CASSSSGTHNTGELFF. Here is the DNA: TGCGCCAGCAGCTCCTCCGGGACACACAACACCGGGGAGCTGTTTTTT. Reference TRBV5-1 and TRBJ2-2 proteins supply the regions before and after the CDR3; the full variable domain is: KAGVTQTPRYLIKTRGQQVTLSCSPISGHRSVSWYQQTPGQGLQFLFEYFSETQRNKGNFPGRFSGRQFSNSRSEMNVSTLELGDSALYLCASSSSGTHNTGELFFGEGSRLTVL.